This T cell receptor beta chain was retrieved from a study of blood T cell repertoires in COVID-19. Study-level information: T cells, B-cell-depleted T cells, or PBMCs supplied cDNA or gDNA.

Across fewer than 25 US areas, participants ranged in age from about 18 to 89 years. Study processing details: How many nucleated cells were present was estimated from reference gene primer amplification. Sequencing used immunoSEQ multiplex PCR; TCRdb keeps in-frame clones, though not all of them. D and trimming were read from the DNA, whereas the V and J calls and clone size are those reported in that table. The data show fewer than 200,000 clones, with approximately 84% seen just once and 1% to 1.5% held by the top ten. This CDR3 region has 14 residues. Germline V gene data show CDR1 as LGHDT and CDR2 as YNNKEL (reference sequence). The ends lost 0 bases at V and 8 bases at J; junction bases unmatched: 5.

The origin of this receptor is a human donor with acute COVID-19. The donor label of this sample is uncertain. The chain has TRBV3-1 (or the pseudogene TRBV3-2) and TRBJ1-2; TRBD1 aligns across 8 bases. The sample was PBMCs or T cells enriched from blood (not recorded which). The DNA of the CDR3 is TGTGCCAGCAGCCAAGATCTCAGGGGGCGCGGCTACACCTTC. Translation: CASSQDLRGRGYTF.